This is a list of T cell receptor beta chains from one sample in a study of blood T cell repertoires in COVID-19. The data were produced by immunoSEQ multiplex PCR, yet TCRdb's version contains in-frame clones alone and is incomplete. There are about 33,000 clones in the sample; approximately 85% occur only once, and under 7.5% lies in the top ten. Sequencing was carried out using peripheral blood. The receptors were gathered from a man aged 55-75 years with active COVID-19. Both conserved end residues are part of each CDR3. Clone size is given for some rows only: seen once, a few or many times, or a class if the clone is expanded.

v_gene: TRBV28
abundance: -
CDR3aa: CASRQGGSYEQYF

v_gene: TRBV6-2/TRBV6-3
abundance: -
CDR3aa: CASSKDRAGANVLTF

v_gene: TRBV7-9
abundance: few
CDR3aa: CASSSTGTSGSLNEQFF

v_gene: TRBV14
abundance: -
CDR3aa: CASSQMRGPYNEQFF

v_gene: TRBV27
abundance: -
CDR3aa: CASSRSGTAKQQYF

v_gene: TRBV2
abundance: -
CDR3aa: CASSGSTGDGPYGYTF

v_gene: TRBV18
abundance: -
CDR3aa: CASQRGGSGANVLTF

v_gene: TRBV7-2
abundance: -
CDR3aa: CASSPRQGRRDTQYF

v_gene: TRBV6-5
abundance: -
CDR3aa: CASSRSGRSYNEQFF

v_gene: TRBV28
abundance: -
CDR3aa: CASSLSGAPSYEQYF

v_gene: TRBV5-1
abundance: -
CDR3aa: CASSLSLAGADTQYF

v_gene: TRBV6-1
abundance: -
CDR3aa: CASSERQGVRGPLNEQYF

v_gene: TRBV11-2
abundance: few
CDR3aa: CASSFTGMEPTGYGYTF

v_gene: TRBV3-1/TRBV3-2
abundance: once
CDR3aa: CASSSIKLAGVYNEQFF

v_gene: TRBV28
abundance: -
CDR3aa: CASSLGQGRKNTEAFF

v_gene: TRBV9
abundance: -
CDR3aa: CASSVRAGGEEQFF

v_gene: TRBV7-6
abundance: -
CDR3aa: CASSSINRGGGTDTQYF

v_gene: TRBV3-1/TRBV3-2
abundance: -
CDR3aa: CASRRREGRDNEQFF

v_gene: TRBV29-1
abundance: -
CDR3aa: CSVGRSTADTQYF

v_gene: TRBV6-5
abundance: -
CDR3aa: CASRYRDREGQPQHF

v_gene: TRBV2
abundance: -
CDR3aa: CASRIDYGYTF

v_gene: TRBV6-4
abundance: -
CDR3aa: CASSGGLNSPLHF

v_gene: TRBV19
abundance: -
CDR3aa: CASSISGPWKNERANVLTF

v_gene: TRBV5-1
abundance: -
CDR3aa: CASSFVQGLHEQFF

v_gene: TRBV11-2
abundance: -
CDR3aa: CASSLTKGTDTQYF

v_gene: TRBV11-2
abundance: few
CDR3aa: CASSHLQGRAGELFF

v_gene: TRBV20-1
abundance: -
CDR3aa: CSASLGRGYNEQFF

v_gene: TRBV20-1
abundance: -
CDR3aa: CSASRVTKTTQYF

v_gene: TRBV28
abundance: -
CDR3aa: CASREGRGYYEQYF

v_gene: TRBV29-1
abundance: -
CDR3aa: CSVDPTREGAYGYTF

v_gene: TRBV15
abundance: once
CDR3aa: CATSSLGGGPPYEQYF

v_gene: TRBV7-8
abundance: -
CDR3aa: CASSPSPDTQYF

v_gene: TRBV7-7
abundance: -
CDR3aa: CASSNETSGTDNEQFF

v_gene: TRBV6-5
abundance: -
CDR3aa: CASSYSGDRVFYEQYF

v_gene: TRBV28
abundance: -
CDR3aa: CASSFNWANNEQFF

v_gene: TRBV2
abundance: -
CDR3aa: CASRSSGVNTGELFF

v_gene: TRBV11-2
abundance: -
CDR3aa: CASSLEAGVYEQYF

v_gene: TRBV5-1
abundance: -
CDR3aa: CASSPVKQVGAGRNNYGYTF

v_gene: TRBV5-6
abundance: -
CDR3aa: CASSSGGRGTDTQYF

v_gene: TRBV19
abundance: -
CDR3aa: CASSTLADTQYF

v_gene: TRBV6-2/TRBV6-3
abundance: -
CDR3aa: CASTPRGAADTQYF

v_gene: TRBV15
abundance: -
CDR3aa: CATSRDRGAGQGEELFF

v_gene: TRBV2
abundance: -
CDR3aa: CASYRGEKTEAFF

v_gene: TRBV11-2
abundance: -
CDR3aa: CASSYLQRAGELFF

v_gene: TRBV6-6
abundance: -
CDR3aa: CASSPRVAGGRDTQYF

v_gene: TRBV18
abundance: -
CDR3aa: CASGGGLAGQYNEQFF

v_gene: TRBV9
abundance: few
CDR3aa: CASSQTDTQYF

v_gene: TRBV19
abundance: -
CDR3aa: CASSIRAAGAPLANVLTF

v_gene: TRBV7-2
abundance: -
CDR3aa: CASSRDYRDADTQYF

v_gene: TRBV7-2
abundance: -
CDR3aa: CASSLLGGLSYNEQFF

v_gene: TRBV9
abundance: -
CDR3aa: CASSVIDRGRDTGELFF

v_gene: TRBV9
abundance: -
CDR3aa: CASSGHLASATGELFF

v_gene: TRBV7-2
abundance: -
CDR3aa: CASSRGGSDEKLFF

v_gene: TRBV19
abundance: -
CDR3aa: CASSWTSGRSSYNEQFF

v_gene: TRBV2
abundance: -
CDR3aa: CASSFLKDRDLGGYTF

v_gene: TRBV5-1
abundance: -
CDR3aa: CASSSQAQGELFF

v_gene: TRBV5-1
abundance: -
CDR3aa: CASSLLGDSNQPQHF